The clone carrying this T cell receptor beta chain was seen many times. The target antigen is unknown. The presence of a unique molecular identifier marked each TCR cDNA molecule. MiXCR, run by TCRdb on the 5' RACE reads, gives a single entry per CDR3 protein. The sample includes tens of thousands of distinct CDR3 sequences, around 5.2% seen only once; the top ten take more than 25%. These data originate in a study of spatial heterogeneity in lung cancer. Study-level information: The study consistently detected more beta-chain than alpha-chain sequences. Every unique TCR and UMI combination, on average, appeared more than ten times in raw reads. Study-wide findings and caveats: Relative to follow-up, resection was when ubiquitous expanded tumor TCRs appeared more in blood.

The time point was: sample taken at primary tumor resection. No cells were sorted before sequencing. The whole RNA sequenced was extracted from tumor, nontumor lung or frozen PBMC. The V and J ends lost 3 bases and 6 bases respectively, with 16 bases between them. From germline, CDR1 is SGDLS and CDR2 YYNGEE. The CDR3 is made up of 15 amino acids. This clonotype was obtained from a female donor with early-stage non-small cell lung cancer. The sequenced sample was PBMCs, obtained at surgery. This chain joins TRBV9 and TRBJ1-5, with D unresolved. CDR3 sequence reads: CASSASLVVGQPQHF. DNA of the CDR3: TGTGCCAGCAGCGCCTCCCTGGTCGTGGGTCAGCCCCAGCATTTT.